This T cell receptor beta chain was sequenced in a study of blood T cell repertoires in COVID-19 (TCRdb year 2020). The study in broad terms: The collaborator samples originated in the United States, Italy and Spain and spanned the acute and convalescent phases of COVID-19. The material from the prospective study consisted of cDNA or gDNA derived from T cells, B-cell-depleted T cells, or PBMCs. Subjects who had been exposed to COVID-19, were actively infected with it, or had recovered from it provided the deeply sampled blood TCRbeta repertoires that made up the dataset. The repertoires were made available in a free public database intended to serve as a resource for research on the immune response to SARS-CoV-2. The samples were drawn from two sources: the first 160 participants of the ongoing ImmuneRACE study, and 1,000 to 1,500 subjects contributed by 6 global collaborators. Sample metadata almost always included a de-identified subject ID, COVID-19 status, age in years and sex. Where HLA class I and class II types were available, the types were taken from metadata supplied by the sample provider, not from assay-based typing. The investigation overall reported the following: The quantity of clinical and demographic metadata differed by source and by participant and was supplied without curation.

With respect to this clone: Its antigen is currently not known. Base qualities are not at hand, and no much larger clone is one base apart.

CDR1 and CDR2, looked up from the germline V gene, are SGHRS and YFSETQ. Including the terminal cysteine and phenylalanine, the CDR3 comprises 16 residues. Kept here is only the CDR3 DNA, which spans 48 bases and is read in frame from base 1. V is shortened by 1 base, J by 0 bases, and the region joining them spans 11 bases. TCRbeta CDR3 regions were amplified from genomic DNA using the immunoSEQ Assay, a bias-controlled multiplex PCR. The study's processing was this. Nucleated cell counts per sample were estimated from amplification of reference gene primers within the assay. To quantify the absolute abundance of each unique TCRbeta CDR3 rearrangement, sequence reads were collapsed and filtered. For each sample, productive Simpson clonality was calculated by taking the square root of Simpson's diversity index across productive rearrangements. TCRdb's version of the immuneACCESS table is confined to in-frame rearrangements and falls short of the full clone set. An unresolved V gene accounts for under half of the shortfall where checked; the remainder is of unknown origin. V and J calls and clone size come straight from that table; D and trimming were deduced from the DNA. Present in this sample are roughly 270,000 clones, 85% of which were seen just once. 2% to 3% of the sample is held by the ten biggest clonotypes.

In the prospective study, participants were roughly 18 to 95 years old, resided in about two dozen geographic areas of the United States, and were enrolled through a virtual design. To assign participants to cohorts, the prospective study relied on clinical history that participants themselves reported in a screening survey and a study questionnaire. For ImmuneRACE Cohort 3, a participant was defined as recovered based on two consecutive negative NP/OP PCR tests, clearance by a healthcare professional, or resolution of symptoms. Mobile phlebotomists in the prospective study collected whole blood, serum and a nasopharyngeal or oropharyngeal swab from every participant. Prospective study participants could optionally give additional blood draws and questionnaires over an approximately 2-month period. Before DNA extraction, prospective study blood samples were shipped either frozen or at room temperature.

The sequence was obtained from a woman aged 45-59 years who had recovered from COVID-19. The chain is made from TRBV5-1 and TRBJ1-3, with no confidently assigned D gene. Sequencing was performed on PBMCs or T cells enriched from blood (not recorded which). The CDR3 is CASSLLEASSGNTIYF. The DNA sequence is given as TGCGCCAGCAGCTTGTTGGAGGCTAGCTCTGGAAACACCATATATTTT.